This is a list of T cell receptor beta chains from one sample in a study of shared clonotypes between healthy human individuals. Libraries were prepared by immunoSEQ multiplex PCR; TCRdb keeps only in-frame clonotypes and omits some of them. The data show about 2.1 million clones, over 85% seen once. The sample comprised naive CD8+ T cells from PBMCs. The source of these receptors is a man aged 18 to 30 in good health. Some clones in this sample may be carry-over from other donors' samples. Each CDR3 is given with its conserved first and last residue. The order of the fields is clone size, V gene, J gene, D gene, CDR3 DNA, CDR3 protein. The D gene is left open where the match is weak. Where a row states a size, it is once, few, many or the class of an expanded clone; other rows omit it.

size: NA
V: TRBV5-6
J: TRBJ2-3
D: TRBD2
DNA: TGTGCCAGCGGGGGGATGGGAGGGCCCGCAGATACGCAGTATTTT
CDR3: CASGGMGGPADTQYF

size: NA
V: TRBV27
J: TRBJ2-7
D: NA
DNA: TGTGCCAGCAGTCCCCGGGACCGCTCCTACGAGCAGTACTTC
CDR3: CASSPRDRSYEQYF

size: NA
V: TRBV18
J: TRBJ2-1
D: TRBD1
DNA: TGTGCCAGCTCACCACGGACAGGGGGGGAAGACAATGAGCAGTTCTTC
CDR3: CASSPRTGGEDNEQFF

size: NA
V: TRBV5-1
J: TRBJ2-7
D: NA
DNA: TGCGCCAGCAGCTTGGCCAAAACCTACGAGCAGTACTTC
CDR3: CASSLAKTYEQYF

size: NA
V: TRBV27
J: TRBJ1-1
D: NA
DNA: TGTGCCAGCAGTTTCCGGACATCTGGCGCTGAAGCTTTCTTT
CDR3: CASSFRTSGAEAFF

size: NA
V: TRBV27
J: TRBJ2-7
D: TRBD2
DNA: TGTGCCAGCAGTGGAGGGGAGGGTACCGAGCAGTACTTC
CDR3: CASSGGEGTEQYF

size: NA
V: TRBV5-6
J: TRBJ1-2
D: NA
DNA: TGTGCCAGCAGCTTGGAGTACAGTTACTATGGCTACACCTTC
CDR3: CASSLEYSYYGYTF

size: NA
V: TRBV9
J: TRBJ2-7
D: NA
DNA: TGTGCCAGCAGCCCGGGCGGTACCTACGAGCAGTACTTC
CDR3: CASSPGGTYEQYF

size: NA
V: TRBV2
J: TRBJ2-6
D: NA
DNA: TGTGCCACCAAGGAGGGTTCTGGGGCCAACGTCCTGACTTTC
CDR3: CATKEGSGANVLTF

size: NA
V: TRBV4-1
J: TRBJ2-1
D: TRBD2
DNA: TGCGCCAGCAGCCAAGATAAAAGCGGGAGGGCGGCAGATGAGCAGTTCTTC
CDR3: CASSQDKSGRAADEQFF

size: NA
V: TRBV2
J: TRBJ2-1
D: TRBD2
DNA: TGTGCCAGCAGGGGACTAGGTTCCTACAATGAGCAGTTCTTC
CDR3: CASRGLGSYNEQFF

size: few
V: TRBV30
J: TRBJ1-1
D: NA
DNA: TGTGCCTGGAGTATCCACCCCAGGGTACACACTGAAGCTTTCTTT
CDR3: CAWSIHPRVHTEAFF

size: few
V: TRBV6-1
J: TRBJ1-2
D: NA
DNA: TGTGCCAGCAGTGAGGATGGGAGCAGCTTTAACTATGGCTACACCTTC
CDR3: CASSEDGSSFNYGYTF

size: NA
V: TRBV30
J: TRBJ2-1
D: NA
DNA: TGTGCCTGGAGTAGCGGGCAATACAATGAGCAGTTCTTC
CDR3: CAWSSGQYNEQFF

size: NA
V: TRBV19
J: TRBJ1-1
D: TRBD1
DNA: TGTGCCAGTAGTATAGATCGTTTCGGCAGGGGGACTGAAGCTTTCTTT
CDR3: CASSIDRFGRGTEAFF

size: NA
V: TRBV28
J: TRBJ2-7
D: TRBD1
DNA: TGTGCCAGCAGTTTCCCTTTGACAGGGTCTGGGTACGAGCAGTACTTC
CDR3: CASSFPLTGSGYEQYF

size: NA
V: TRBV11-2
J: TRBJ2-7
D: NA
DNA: TGTGCCAGCAGCTTAGTGGGTTCCTACGAGCAGTACTTC
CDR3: CASSLVGSYEQYF

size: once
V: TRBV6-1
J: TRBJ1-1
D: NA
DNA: TGTGCGTGTATACGGGGTCCAGGGGTGAACACTGAAGCTTTCTTT
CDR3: CACIRGPGVNTEAFF

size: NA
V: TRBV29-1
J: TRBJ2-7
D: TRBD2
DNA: TGCAGCGTTGAAGGGGGGACTAGCGGCTACGAGCAGTACTTC
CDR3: CSVEGGTSGYEQYF

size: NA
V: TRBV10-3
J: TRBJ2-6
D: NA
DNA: TGTGCCATCAGCAGGTCGCAGGTTACTGGGGCCAACGTCCTGACTTTC
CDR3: CAISRSQVTGANVLTF

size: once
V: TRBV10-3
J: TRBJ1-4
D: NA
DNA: TGTGCCATCAGTGAAGGGCAGTATAATGAAAAACTGTTTTTT
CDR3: CAISEGQYNEKLFF

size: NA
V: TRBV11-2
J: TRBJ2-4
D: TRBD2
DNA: TGTGCCAGCAGCTCACGACTAGCCCAAGGGAAAAACATTCAGTACTTC
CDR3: CASSSRLAQGKNIQYF

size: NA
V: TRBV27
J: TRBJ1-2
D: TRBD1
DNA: TGTGCCAGCAGTCCGACAGGGGGGAGTGGCTACACCTTC
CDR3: CASSPTGGSGYTF

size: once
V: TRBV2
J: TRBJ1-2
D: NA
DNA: TGTGCCAGCAGGGCCCTCCAGGGGTCGGGCTATGGCTACACCTTC
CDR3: CASRALQGSGYGYTF

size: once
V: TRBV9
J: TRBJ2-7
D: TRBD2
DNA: TGTGCCAGCAGCGCCCCGGGAGGGTCGAACGAGCAGTACTTC
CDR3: CASSAPGGSNEQYF

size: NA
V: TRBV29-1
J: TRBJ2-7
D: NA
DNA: TGCAGCGTTGAAGATGCGGTTGCCAGTTCCTACGAGCAGTACTTC
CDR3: CSVEDAVASSYEQYF

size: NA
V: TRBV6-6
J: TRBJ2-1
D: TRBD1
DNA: TGTGCCAGCGGAGGACAGGGGACCCTCGAGCAGTTCTTC
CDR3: CASGGQGTLEQFF

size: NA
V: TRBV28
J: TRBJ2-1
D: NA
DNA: TGTGCCAGCAGGTCCCCGGGGCGCGATGAGCAGTTCTTC
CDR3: CASRSPGRDEQFF

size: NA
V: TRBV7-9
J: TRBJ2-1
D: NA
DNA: TGTGCCAGCCTAACCCCAGGGGAGAATGAGCAGTTCTTC
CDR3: CASLTPGENEQFF